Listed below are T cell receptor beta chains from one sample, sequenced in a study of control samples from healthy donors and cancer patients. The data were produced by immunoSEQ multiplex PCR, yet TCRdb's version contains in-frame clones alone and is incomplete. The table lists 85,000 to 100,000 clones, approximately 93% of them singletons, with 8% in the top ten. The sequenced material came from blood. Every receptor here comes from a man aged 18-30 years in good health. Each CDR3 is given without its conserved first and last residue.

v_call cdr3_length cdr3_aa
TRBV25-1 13 ASRGGTGAGNTIY
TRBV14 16 ASSLPGLAGGPPPSQY
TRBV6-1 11 ASSDAPNYGYT
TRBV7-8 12 ASSLPDRNYGYT
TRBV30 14 AWNGVGHSNNYGYT
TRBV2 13 ASRSGTGHYNEQF
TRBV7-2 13 ASSLSSSSGVQQF
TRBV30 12 AWAEGGTTYEQY
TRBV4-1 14 ASSPLQAPSNQPQH
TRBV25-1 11 ASSVGQPYEQY
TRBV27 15 ASSLGTGAAGIYEQY
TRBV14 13 ASSHPRLRSYEQY
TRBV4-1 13 ASSLPRPVNTEAF
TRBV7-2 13 ASSQWVIGAETQY
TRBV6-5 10 ASSTTNYGYT
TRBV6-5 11 ASSYGRESEAF
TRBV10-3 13 AISESWDMNTEAF
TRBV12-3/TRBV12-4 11 ASSESGVQPQH
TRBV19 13 ASSPWGAESEKLF
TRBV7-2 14 ASSLGRGRSHTEAF
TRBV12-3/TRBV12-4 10 ASSLRGYEQY
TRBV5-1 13 ASSSTLGQNYGYT
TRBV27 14 ASGSLGGGSTDTQY
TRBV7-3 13 ASSLWREGYNEQF
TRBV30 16 AWTPARVGRQTSYEQY
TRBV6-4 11 ASSDGDTGELF
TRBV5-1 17 ASSRDRDRVFIPGEKLF
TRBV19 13 ASKKTGQGNQPQH
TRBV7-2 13 ASSPGPEIGYEQY
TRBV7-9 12 ASSRTGGTYEQY
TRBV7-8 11 ASSRTGNQPQH
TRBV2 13 ASSPRTGRQETQY
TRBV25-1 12 ASSDSRDSYGYT
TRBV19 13 ASSIGRLVYNEQF
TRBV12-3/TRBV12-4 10 ASRMHNYGYT
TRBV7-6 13 ASSSGRGPYNEQF
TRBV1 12 TSPLRAGPREQF
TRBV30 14 AWSVGTGAAGNTIY
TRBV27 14 ASSLGQVSTNEKLF
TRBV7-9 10 ASGQGSYGYT
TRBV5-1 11 ASSPSGHQPQH
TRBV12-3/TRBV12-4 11 ASSGGVAYEQY
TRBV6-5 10 ASNALNQPQH
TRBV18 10 ASSDASGYQF
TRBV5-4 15 ASSLYWGGGPQETQY
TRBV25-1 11 ASMTPVNNEQF
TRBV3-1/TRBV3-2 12 ASSPTGLVDGYT
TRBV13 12 ASSFSSARNEQF
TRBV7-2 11 ASSLGISYEQY
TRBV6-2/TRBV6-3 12 ASSYSLQYNEQF